One and the same sample provided the 17 T cell receptor beta chains below, sequenced in a study of blood T cell repertoires in COVID-19. The assay was immunoSEQ multiplex PCR, and TCRdb's table has in-frame clones only and misses some. The data show some 260,000 clones, over 70% seen once. Sequenced sample: peripheral blood. The receptors shown here come from a woman of 80 years or more with acute or convalescent COVID-19.

This rearrangement joins TRBV3-1 (or the pseudogene TRBV3-2) to TRBJ2-7; TRBD2 matches at 10 bases. The CDR3 runs 14 residues. The germline V gene has CDR1 LGHDT and CDR2 YNNKEL (reference sequence). Trimming took 8 bases from V and 7 from J; bases not matched to a gene: 11. For the CDR3, the DNA is TGTGCCAGCTCCTCTAGCGGGAGAGTGTTTGAGCAGTACTTC. The encoded protein is CASSSSGRVFEQYF.

This sequence joins TRBV4-3 and TRBJ1-6, with 7 bases that match TRBD1. Germline V gives CDR1 LGHNA, CDR2 YSLEER. Germline trimming cut 1 base from V and 7 bases from J; bases unmatched to any gene: 4. The CDR3 covers 15 residues. CDR3 residues: CASSQVTGRNSPLHF. For the CDR3, the DNA is TGCGCCAGCAGCCAAGTGACAGGGCGGAATTCACCCCTCCACTTT.

This chain joins TRBV19 and TRBJ2-3; TRBD2 aligns across 11 bases. The trim removed 4 bases at V and 10 bases at J, leaving 1 base unmatched. Germline CDR1 and CDR2: LNHDA and SQIVND (reference sequence). The CDR3 totals 12 residues. The CDR3 sequence is CASSTSGGPQYF. CDR3 DNA sequence: TGTGCCAGTAGTACTAGCGGGGGGCCGCAGTATTTT.

This clone occurred a few times. The chain links TRBV28 to TRBJ2-5; TRBD1 matches 7 bases. The CDR3 consists of 15 residues. The V segment lost 3 bases and the J segment 2 bases; nucleotides outside the gene matches: 6. CDR1 and CDR2 from the germline V gene are MDHEN and SYDVKM. CDR3 sequence reads: CASSLRTGGQETQYF. The CDR3 DNA follows: TGTGCCAGCAGTTTGCGGACAGGTGGTCAAGAGACCCAGTACTTC.

The chain couples TRBV19 to TRBJ2-2; 12 nucleotides match TRBD2. Germline CDR1 LNHDA, CDR2 SQIVND (reference sequence). J gave up 1 base and V 6 bases, and 12 bases lay outside the gene matches. There are 19 residues in the CDR3. DNA for the CDR3: TGTGCCAGTAGCTCGACAGGATTGGGACTAGCGGGGAACACCGGGGAGCTGTTTTTT. This gives the protein CASSSTGLGLAGNTGELFF.

This chain connects TRBV21-1 to TRBJ2-7; TRBD1, the table's D call, was not compared with the DNA. TRBV21-1 is described as a pseudogene. CDR3 size: 14 residues. CDR3 sequence reads: CASSPRDRTYEQYF. The CDR3 DNA reads as TGTGCCAGCAGCCCCCGGGACAGAACCTACGAGCAGTACTTC.

This clone was observed once. V usage is TRBV5-4 and J usage is TRBJ1-3; no reliable D call. V lost 0 bases to trimming and J lost 1 base, with 8 bases between them. CDR1 and CDR2 from the germline V gene are SGHNT and YYREEE (reference sequence). This CDR3 contains 15 residues. The CDR3, as DNA: TGTGCCAGCAGCTTGGATACAGCATCTGGAAACACCATATATTTT. Translating gives CASSLDTASGNTIYF.

The rearrangement links TRBV20-1 to TRBJ2-7; a weak D match, TRBD1 (5 bases). Germline-derived CDR1 and CDR2 are DFQATT and SNEGSKA (reference sequence). V was pared by 5 bases and J by 8 bases, with 13 bases between. The length of the CDR3 is 11 residues. CDR3 bases: TGCAGTGCTGAGCAGGGTTTAAAGCAGTACTTC. This codes for CSAEQGLKQYF.

This clone was observed a single time. The V gene is TRBV5-1, the J gene TRBJ1-4, with 7 positions matching TRBD1. Germline V lookup: CDR1 SGHRS, CDR2 YFSETQ. Trimming cost V 1 base and J 4 bases; bases outside gene matches: 4. This CDR3 region has 15 residues. The chain's CDR3 is CASSLQGQYNEKLFF. The CDR3 bases are TGCGCCAGCAGCTTGCAGGGACAGTATAATGAAAAACTGTTTTTT.

The gene calls are TRBV5-1 and TRBJ2-7; D possibly corresponds to TRBD2 (6 bases). V lost 0 bases to trimming and J lost 4 bases, with 17 bases between them. CDR3 length equals 16 residues. Germline V gene lookup returns CDR1 SGHRS and CDR2 YFSETQ. This CDR3 is CASSLGVAAGGYEQYF. The CDR3 region has the DNA TGCGCCAGCAGCTTGGGGGTAGCGGCTGGGGGGTACGAGCAGTACTTC.

This clone was seen once. The V and J genes are TRBV19 and TRBJ2-7, with D possibly TRBD2 on 6 matching bases. Germline V gene data show CDR1 as LNHDA and CDR2 as SQIVND (reference sequence). The germline V and J ends were trimmed by 1 base and 2 bases, with 12 bases remaining between them. The CDR3 sequence is 15 residues long. The CDR3 reads CASSIAPGRTYEQYF. The CDR3 DNA is TGTGCCAGTAGTATAGCACCAGGGAGGACCTACGAGCAGTACTTC.

This clone appeared a few times. The chain uses TRBV12-3 or TRBV12-4 and TRBJ1-2, with D possibly matching TRBD1 (5 bases). The V end lost 6 bases, the J end lost 6 bases, and 14 bases lay between the germline ends. CDR3 length: 13 amino acids. The CDR3, as DNA: TGTGCCAGCAGAACTACAGGTTTTGATGGCTACACCTTC. It is translated as CASRTTGFDGYTF.

The V call is TRBV7-2, the J call TRBJ2-1, with 9 bases identical to TRBD2. The CDR3 has 16 residues. From germline, CDR1 is SGHTA and CDR2 FQGNSA. The trim removed 0 bases at V and 5 bases at J, leaving 5 bases unmatched. The CDR3 sequence: CASSLAVAGGDNEQFF. CDR3 coding DNA: TGTGCCAGCAGCTTAGCTGTCGCGGGGGGGGACAATGAGCAGTTCTTC.

The chain recombines TRBV7-9 with TRBJ1-5, with 11 bases that match TRBD1. The ends lost 5 bases at V and 8 bases at J; junction bases unmatched: 5. Germline CDR1 SEHNR, CDR2 FQNEAQ (reference sequence). This CDR3 is built from 14 residues. In DNA form, the CDR3 reads TGTGCCAGCAGCACGGACAGGGGGCTGGAGCCCCAGCATTTT. It translates to CASSTDRGLEPQHF.

There are a few counts of this clone. The chain couples TRBV29-1 to TRBJ1-2, with D possibly being TRBD1 (6 bases). The CDR3 length is 15 residues. The germline V gene has CDR1 SQVTM and CDR2 ANQGSEA. Trimming took off 3 bases at V and 2 bases at J, with 16 bases between the two ends. CDR3: CSVDDRDTKNYGYTF. CDR3 sequence (DNA): TGCAGCGTTGATGATCGGGACACGAAAAACTATGGCTACACCTTC.

This sequence joins TRBV18 and TRBJ2-1, with 8 bases matching TRBD2. The CDR3 is 15 residues long. Losses at the gene ends were 3 bases for V and 6 bases for J; bases not matched to a gene: 7. CDR1 and CDR2 from the germline V gene are KGHSH and LQKENI. For the CDR3, the DNA is TGTGCCAGCTCACCCGCCGCCGCGGGGGGCAATGAGCAGTTCTTC. Translated: CASSPAAAGGNEQFF.

This chain uses TRBV9 with TRBJ2-7, with D possibly TRBD2 on 5 matching bases. Germline V CDR1 and CDR2: SGDLS, YYNGEE. V was trimmed by 2 bases and J by 4 bases, leaving 19 bases between them. This CDR3 contains 16 residues. The CDR3: CASSVRGGLAIYEQYF. The DNA for the CDR3 is TGTGCCAGCAGCGTTCGAGGCGGGTTAGCGATTTACGAGCAGTACTTC.